This note documents a single T cell receptor beta chain sequence. Authors' data handling: From reference gene primer amplification, estimates of nucleated cell counts were derived. Measured with immunoSEQ multiplex PCR; TCRdb has only the in-frame clones, and not every one. V, J and clone size were drawn from that table, and D and trimming were deduced from the DNA. The sample has 150,000 to 200,000 clones, around four fifths seen once. The sample belongs to a study of blood T cell repertoires in COVID-19. Study background: T cells, B-cell-depleted T cells, or PBMCs supplied cDNA or gDNA.

CDR1 and CDR2 (germline): SQVTM, ANQGSEA. Trimming removed 6 bases from V and 4 bases from J; junction bases left unmatched: 5. CDR3 length: 13 amino acids. The Seattle patients, enrolled during active infection, were followed longitudinally. Sequencing was performed on peripheral blood. The clonotype comes from an older woman with COVID-19, enrolled during active disease. This chain uses TRBV29-1 with TRBJ2-5; the match to TRBD2 covers 10 bases. The CDR3 DNA sequence: TGCAGCGTAGCGGGAGGGGCTCCAGAGACCCAGTACTTC. It encodes CSVAGGAPETQYF.